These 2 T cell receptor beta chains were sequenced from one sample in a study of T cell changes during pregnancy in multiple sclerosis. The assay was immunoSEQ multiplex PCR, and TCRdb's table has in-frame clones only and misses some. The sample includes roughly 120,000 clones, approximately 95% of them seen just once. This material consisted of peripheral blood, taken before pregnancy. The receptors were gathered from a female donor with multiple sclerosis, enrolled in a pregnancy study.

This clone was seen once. The CDR3: CASSLGAGARTNEKLFF. In nucleotides, the CDR3 is TGCGCCAGCAGCTTGGGGGCTGGGGCCAGGACTAATGAAAAACTGTTTTTT. J is TRBJ1-4 and V is TRBV5-1; weak D call: TRBD1 (5 bases). CDR1 and CDR2 (germline): SGHRS, YFSETQ. The CDR3 length is 17 residues. V lost 0 bases, J lost 2 bases, and 14 bases lay in between.

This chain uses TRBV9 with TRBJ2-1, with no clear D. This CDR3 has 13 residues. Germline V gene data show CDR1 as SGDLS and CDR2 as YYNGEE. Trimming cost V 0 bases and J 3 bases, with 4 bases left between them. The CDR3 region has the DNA TGTGCCAGCAGCGTAGGCGACTACAATGAGCAGTTCTTC. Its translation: CASSVGDYNEQFF.